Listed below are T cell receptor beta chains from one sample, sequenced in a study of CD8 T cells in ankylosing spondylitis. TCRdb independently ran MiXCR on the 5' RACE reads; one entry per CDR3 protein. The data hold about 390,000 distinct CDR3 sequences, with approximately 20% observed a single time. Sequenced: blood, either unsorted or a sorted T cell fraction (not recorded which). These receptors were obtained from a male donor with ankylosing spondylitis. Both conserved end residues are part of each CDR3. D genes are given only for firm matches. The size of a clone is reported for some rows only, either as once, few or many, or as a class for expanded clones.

CASSYSDRYEQYF,TGTGCCAGCAGTTACTCGGACAGATACGAGCAGTACTTC,few,TRBJ2-7,-,TRBV6-6
CAWSVQIGGDQPQHF,TGTGCCTGGAGTGTACAAATCGGAGGGGATCAGCCCCAGCATTTT,-,TRBJ1-5,-,TRBV30
CASSLSLNPSTDTQYF,TGTGCCAGCAGCTTATCACTCAATCCGAGCACAGATACGCAGTATTTT,few,TRBJ2-3,-,TRBV5-6
CAWSRGRYSNQPQHF,TGTGCCTGGAGTAGGGGGCGTTATAGCAATCAGCCCCAGCATTTT,-,TRBJ1-5,TRBD1,TRBV30
CSAGGHGEQYF,TGCAGTGCTGGGGGACACGGCGAGCAGTACTTC,-,TRBJ2-7,-,TRBV20-1
CASSQALAGSSTDTQYF,TGTGCCAGCAGCCAAGCGCTAGCGGGATCTAGCACAGATACGCAGTATTTT,few,TRBJ2-3,TRBD2,TRBV3-1
CAIRSGTGDNEQFF,TGTGCCATCAGATCCGGGACAGGGGACAATGAGCAGTTCTTC,-,TRBJ2-1,TRBD1,TRBV10-3
CASSESTGYTEAFF,TGCGCCAGCAGTGAGTCGACAGGGTACACTGAAGCTTTCTTT,few,TRBJ1-1,TRBD1,TRBV10-2
CASSPELTTGELQDEQFF,TGTGCCAGCTCACCCGAGCTTACGACAGGGGAGCTCCAGGATGAGCAGTTCTTC,few,TRBJ2-1,TRBD1,TRBV18
CASSQDRYSYEQYF,TGTGCCAGCAGCCAGGACAGGTACTCCTACGAGCAGTACTTC,-,TRBJ2-7,TRBD1,TRBV7-3
CARSLGGTPYNEQFF,TGTGCTCGATCCTTAGGGGGGACCCCCTACAATGAGCAGTTCTTC,-,TRBJ2-1,-,TRBV30
CASIWTGGDEQYF,TGTGCCAGCATCTGGACGGGGGGAGACGAGCAGTACTTC,once,TRBJ2-7,TRBD2,TRBV5-6
CASSVGTGGTEAFF,TGTGCCAGCAGTGTCGGGACAGGGGGGACTGAAGCTTTCTTT,-,TRBJ1-1,TRBD1,TRBV6-2/TRBV6-3
CASALGQGFSPLHF,TGTGCCAGCGCCCTGGGACAGGGTTTTTCACCCCTCCACTTT,few,TRBJ1-6,TRBD1,TRBV12-3/TRBV12-4